These 28 T cell receptor beta chains share one sample of origin, sequenced in a study of neoadjuvant anti-PD-1 for oral cavity cancer. Measured with immunoSEQ multiplex PCR; TCRdb has only the in-frame clones, and not every one. The repertoire has 80,000 to 95,000 clones, approximately 80% of them found once; the top ten carry 2.5% to 4%. The sequencing here drew on PBMCs, taken before nivolumab (anti-PD-1) treatment. These receptors were collected from a person between 40 and 80 years old with oral cavity squamous cell carcinoma.

This clone was seen only once. V is TRBV27 and J is TRBJ2-7; the D is unclear. The CDR3 contains 15 residues. V lost 5 bases to trimming and J lost 7 bases, with 21 bases between them. CDR1 and CDR2 (germline): MNHEY, SMNVEV (reference sequence). CDR3 residues: CASSLTPFGGMEQYF. The CDR3 coding sequence is TGTGCCAGCAGTCTAACCCCGTTTGGTGGGATGGAGCAGTACTTC.

The rearrangement uses TRBV27 and TRBJ1-5, with a possible D match to TRBD1 (6 bases). This CDR3 comprises 19 residues. The germline V and J ends were trimmed by 5 bases and 0 bases, with 23 bases remaining between them. Germline CDR1 is MNHEY and CDR2 is SMNVEV (reference sequence). CDR3 DNA sequence: TGTGCCAGCAGTCCCGCCTCCTTGGGGGCGCGGGATAGCAATCAGCCCCAGCATTTT. Translating it yields CASSPASLGARDSNQPQHF.

J is TRBJ2-7 and V is TRBV4-1, with TRBD1 identical over 8 bases. The CDR3 covers 17 residues. Germline assignment: CDR1 MGHRA and CDR2 YSYEKL. V lost 0 bases, J lost 3 bases, and 10 bases stayed unmatched. The CDR3 protein is CASSQDQRGRGLYEQYF. CDR3 coding DNA: TGCGCCAGCAGCCAAGATCAAAGAGGCAGGGGGCTCTACGAGCAGTACTTC.

The CDR3 sequence: CATMDGLNTGELFF. The DNA of the CDR3 is TGTGCCACGATGGACGGATTAAACACCGGGGAGCTGTTTTTT. The V call is TRBV28, the J call TRBJ2-2, with D unresolved. The CDR3 spans 14 residues. V was cut by 10 bases and J by 2 bases, with 14 bases left in between. Looked up from germline, CDR1 is MDHEN and CDR2 is SYDVKM.

V usage is TRBV5-1 and J usage is TRBJ2-2; no clear D. Trimming pared 0 bases from V and 4 bases from J, leaving 7 bases between. The CDR3 runs to 14 residues. Germline CDR1 SGHRS, CDR2 YFSETQ. The CDR3 nucleotides read TGCGCCAGCAGCTTGGGTACAGCCACCGGGGAGCTGTTTTTT. Translating gives CASSLGTATGELFF.

This chain connects TRBV5-8 to TRBJ1-1; 7 nucleotides match TRBD1. This CDR3 has 15 residues. The germline V gene has CDR1 SGHTS and CDR2 YDEGEE. Losses at the gene ends were 7 bases for V and 1 base for J; bases not matched to a gene: 10. CDR3 region: CASGDAGTANTEAFF. The DNA of the CDR3 is TGTGCCAGCGGGGACGCCGGGACAGCGAACACTGAAGCTTTCTTT.

CDR3 amino acids: CASSLSEGRLFF. The CDR3 DNA reads as TGTGCCAGCAGCTTATCCGAGGGAAGGCTGTTTTTT. V gene TRBV7-6 combines with J gene TRBJ2-2; tentative D call: TRBD2 (5 bases). CDR3 length: 12 amino acids. V was trimmed by 2 bases and J by 13 bases, leaving 11 bases between them. The germline V gene encodes CDR1 SGHVS and CDR2 FNYEAQ.

V gene TRBV6-5 combines with J gene TRBJ2-7; D unclear. With 6 bases removed from V and 3 bases from J, the gap between germline ends came to 12 bases. This CDR3 spans 13 amino acids. The germline gives CDR1 MNHEY, CDR2 SVGAGI. As DNA, the CDR3 is TGTGCCAGCAGGAGGACCAGAGACTACGAGCAGTACTTC. It yields the protein CASRRTRDYEQYF.

This chain connects TRBV6-1 to TRBJ1-5, with TRBD1 as a possible D gene (6 bases). Between the trimmed V and J ends, which lost 2 bases and 2 bases, there was a span of 10 bases. This CDR3 is 15 amino acids long. Per germline, CDR1 MNHNS and CDR2 SASEGT. DNA for the CDR3: TGTGCCAGCAGTGAACAGGGGTCGGGCAATCAGCCCCAGCATTTT. It codes for CASSEQGSGNQPQHF.

The genes are TRBV27 and TRBJ2-7; D is undetermined. Trimming removed 8 bases from V and 2 bases from J, with 10 bases in between. CDR3 length equals 12 residues. Germline V lookup: CDR1 MNHEY, CDR2 SMNVEV (reference sequence). CDR3 sequence: CASDGAPYEQYF. The CDR3 DNA sequence: TGTGCCAGCGACGGCGCGCCCTACGAGCAGTACTTC.

CDR3: CASSLRPGTYEQYF. The CDR3 region has the DNA TGCGCCAGCAGCTTGAGACCAGGGACCTACGAGCAGTACTTC. The chain is built from TRBV5-1 and TRBJ2-7; a weak D match, TRBD1 (5 bases). The CDR3 is 14 amino acids. V was cut by 1 base and J by 2 bases, with 10 bases left in between. CDR1 and CDR2 from the germline V gene are SGHRS and YFSETQ.

The gene calls are TRBV25-1 and TRBJ2-7; unclear D gene. This CDR3 spans 13 amino acids. Trimming pared 5 bases from V and 4 bases from J, leaving 12 bases between. The germline V gene encodes CDR1 MGHDK and CDR2 SYGVNS. The CDR3 nucleotides are TGTGCCAGCAGTTATACAGCCGGGTACGAGCAGTACTTC. Its translation: CASSYTAGYEQYF.

Remarks on this clone: The same CDR3 also results from other DNA sequences found in this sample. The V gene is TRBV30, the J gene TRBJ2-5; D remains ambiguous. V gave up 0 bases and J gave up 5 bases, with 4 bases separating them. The germline V gene encodes CDR1 GTSNPN and CDR2 SVGIG (reference sequence). The CDR3 is 11 residues long. CDR3 sequence: CAWSVGETQYF. Written as DNA, the CDR3 is TGTGCCTGGAGTGTGGGGGAGACCCAGTACTTC. Together with reference TRBV30 and TRBJ2-5, the CDR3 gives the full variable domain: SQTIHQWPATLVQPVGSPLSLECTVEGTSNPNLYWYRQAAGRGLQLLFYSVGIGQISSEVPQNLSASRPQDRQFILSSKKLLLSDSGFYLCAWSVGETQYFGPGTRLLVL.

The chain uses TRBV18 and TRBJ1-5; no clear D. The CDR3 is 13 amino acids. Germline-derived CDR1 and CDR2 are KGHSH and LQKENI. The germline V and J ends were trimmed by 1 base and 3 bases, with 4 bases remaining between them. The CDR3 loop reads CASSPQDNQPQHF. DNA for the CDR3: TGTGCCAGCTCACCACAGGACAATCAGCCCCAGCATTTT.

The J gene is TRBJ2-2, the V gene TRBV30; tentatively, D is TRBD2 (6 bases). The germline V gene has CDR1 GTSNPN and CDR2 SVGIG (reference sequence). CDR3 length equals 11 residues. Trimming took off 3 bases at V and 7 bases at J, with 6 bases between the two ends. The CDR3 DNA is TGTGCCTGGAGCGGGGGCGGGGAGCTGTTTTTT. This codes for CAWSGGGELFF.

V and J are TRBV5-1 and TRBJ1-1; D not certain. The CDR3 runs to 13 residues. With 0 bases removed from V and 6 bases from J, the gap between germline ends came to 9 bases. Germline-derived CDR1 and CDR2 are SGHRS and YFSETQ. The CDR3 reads CASSLGSGAEAFF. The CDR3 DNA follows: TGCGCCAGCAGCTTGGGGAGCGGGGCTGAAGCTTTCTTT.

This clone was seen just once. The CDR3 reads CASSLDFSYEQYF. Here the CDR3 DNA reads TGCGCCAGCAGCCTTGACTTCTCCTACGAGCAGTACTTC. The chain employs TRBV4-1 and TRBJ2-7, with no clear D. The length of the CDR3 is 13 residues. The germline gives CDR1 MGHRA, CDR2 YSYEKL. Trimming cost V 4 bases and J 0 bases, with 7 bases left between them.

This sequence joins TRBV6-5 and TRBJ1-1, with D hard to call. The V end was cut by 6 bases, the J end by 0 bases, with 5 bases between. This CDR3 has 12 amino acids. The germline V gene has CDR1 MNHEY and CDR2 SVGAGI. The CDR3 sequence is CASSTMNTEAFF. The DNA of the CDR3 is TGTGCCAGCAGCACAATGAACACTGAAGCTTTCTTT.

V is TRBV6-5 and J is TRBJ1-5, with 8 nucleotides matching TRBD1. J was trimmed by 9 bases and V by 6 bases; bases with no gene match: 13. The germline V gene has CDR1 MNHEY and CDR2 SVGAGI. The CDR3 has 15 residues. Here the CDR3 reads CASSQGGTGWWPQHF. The CDR3 DNA follows: TGTGCCAGCAGCCAAGGGGGGACAGGTTGGTGGCCCCAGCATTTT.

The CDR3 protein is CASSEKLLSSYNEQFF. The DNA for the CDR3 is TGTGCCAGCAGTGAAAAGTTACTTTCGTCCTACAATGAGCAGTTCTTC. This chain joins TRBV6-1 and TRBJ2-1, with D unclear. The germline CDR1 and CDR2 sequences are MNHNS and SASEGT. CDR3 size: 16 residues. The V gene lost 2 bases and the J gene lost 1 base, with 12 bases spanning the gap.

This chain links TRBV29-1 with TRBJ1-1; unclear D gene. This CDR3 contains 12 residues. Germline lookup yields CDR1 SQVTM and CDR2 ANQGSEA. Trimming took 3 bases from V and 2 from J, leaving 7 bases between them. CDR3 in amino acids: CSVDGVNTEAFF. In nucleotides, the CDR3 is TGCAGCGTTGATGGGGTTAACACTGAAGCTTTCTTT.

The chain joins TRBV11-2 to TRBJ1-3; the match to TRBD1 covers 8 bases. V gave up 5 bases and J gave up 2 bases; unmatched junction bases: 2. Germline assignment: CDR1 SGHAT and CDR2 FQNNGV. The CDR3 loop spans 14 amino acids. CDR3 nucleotides: TGTGCCAGCAGCATGACAGGGGCTGGAAACACCATATATTTT. This sequence encodes CASSMTGAGNTIYF.

A single count supports this clone. The genes are TRBV5-6 and TRBJ1-5, with D possibly TRBD1 on 5 matching bases. Germline V gene data show CDR1 as SGHDT and CDR2 as YYEEEE. V was trimmed by 0 bases and J by 4 bases, leaving 8 bases between them. The CDR3 is 14 amino acids. Here the CDR3 DNA reads TGTGCCAGCAGCTTGGGCCCAGGGAATCAGCCCCAGCATTTT. Amino acids: CASSLGPGNQPQHF.

In its sample, this clone ranks as large. The rearrangement links TRBV11-2 to TRBJ2-7; 9 bases are shared with TRBD1. The V gene end was trimmed by 5 bases and the J gene end by 7 bases; junction bases not matched to a gene: 6. The germline gives CDR1 SGHAT, CDR2 FQNNGV. The CDR3 sequence is 13 residues long. In nucleotides, the CDR3 is TGTGCCAGCAGCCAGGGACAGGGCTGGGAGCAGTACTTC. This codes for CASSQGQGWEQYF.

This clone was detected a few times. This chain links TRBV10-3 with TRBJ1-1, with a weak D call TRBD1 (5 bases). Trimming shortened V by 5 bases and J by 6 bases, and 16 bases separated the two germline ends. In germline, CDR1 is ENHRY, CDR2 SYGVKD. The CDR3 is 14 amino acids. In DNA, the CDR3 is TGTGCCATCAGTTTCGCAGACAGCCTCTCTGAAGCTTTCTTT. This gives the protein CAISFADSLSEAFF.

The J gene is TRBJ2-7, the V gene TRBV30, with D perhaps matching TRBD2 (5 bases). Trimming removed 4 bases from V and 0 bases from J, with 16 bases in between. Germline lookup yields CDR1 GTSNPN and CDR2 SVGIG (reference sequence). The CDR3 covers 15 residues. The CDR3 sequence: CAWIPLKAVSYEQYF. The DNA of the CDR3 is TGTGCCTGGATTCCTCTTAAAGCGGTCTCCTACGAGCAGTACTTC.

This clone was seen only a few times. The rearrangement links TRBV18 to TRBJ2-6; D gene unclear. V was pared by 2 bases and J by 0 bases, with 5 bases between. Germline CDR1 and CDR2: KGHSH and LQKENI. The CDR3 sequence is 15 residues long. The CDR3 sequence is CASSPTGSGANVLTF. The CDR3 coding sequence is TGTGCCAGCTCACCAACGGGCTCTGGGGCCAACGTCCTGACTTTC.

Here the CDR3 DNA reads TGCAGCGTTGCGACAGCGCGGGGAATAGATACGCAGTATTTT. Translated, it gives CSVATARGIDTQYF. The rearrangement links TRBV29-1 to TRBJ2-3, with D possibly TRBD2 on 6 matching bases. The CDR3 is 14 residues long. V dropped 4 bases and J dropped 5 bases, with 16 bases sitting between them. Germline assignment: CDR1 SQVTM and CDR2 ANQGSEA.